A selection of T cell receptor beta chains follows, all from one sample in a study of identical twins. TCRdb redid the calling of the 5' RACE reads with MiXCR, one entry per CDR3 protein. The sample lists about 450,000 distinct CDR3 sequences; roughly 20% were seen once. The sequenced sample was naive T cells sorted from blood. The receptor set was obtained from a man in his fifties or sixties in good health. CDR3s include the opening cysteine and the closing phenylalanine or tryptophan. The D gene is left open where the match is weak. Some rows mark clone size as missing; the rest say once, few, many or name a class of expanded clone.

j_gene | abundance | v_gene | d_gene | CDR3aa | CDR3nt
TRBJ2-1 | few | TRBV5-4 | TRBD2 | CASSLVGTSGNYEQFF | TGTGCCAGCAGCTTAGTTGGGACTAGCGGGAACTATGAGCAGTTCTTC
TRBJ2-7 | few | TRBV7-2 | TRBD1 | CASSLALTGGSYEQYF | TGTGCCAGCAGCTTAGCGCTTACAGGGGGCTCCTACGAGCAGTACTTC
TRBJ1-6 | . | TRBV28 | . | CASSLGRTQGYNSPLHF | TGTGCCAGCAGTTTGGGCCGCACTCAGGGATATAATTCACCCCTCCACTTT
TRBJ2-2 | few | TRBV5-1 | TRBD2 | CASTRGDSLVTGELFF | TGCGCCAGCACCCGGGGGGACTCCCTTGTGACCGGGGAGCTGTTTTTT
TRBJ2-1 | . | TRBV7-2 | TRBD2 | CASSLAGLAVYNEQFF | TGTGCCAGCAGCTTAGCGGGCCTAGCGGTCTACAATGAGCAGTTCTTC
TRBJ2-3 | many | TRBV7-2 | . | CASSLARDTQYF | TGTGCCAGCAGCTTAGCAAGAGATACGCAGTATTTT
TRBJ1-1 | many | TRBV5-1 | . | CASSVFMNTEAFF | TGCGCCAGCAGTGTTTTTATGAACACTGAAGCTTTCTTT
TRBJ2-3 | few | TRBV4-1 | TRBD2 | CASRRTTSGGAKDTQYF | TGCGCCAGCAGACGAACGACTAGCGGGGGGGCGAAAGATACGCAGTATTTT
TRBJ1-1 | few | TRBV6-1 | . | CASSEFDRFTEAFF | TGTGCCAGCAGTGAATTTGACAGGTTCACTGAAGCTTTCTTT
TRBJ1-6 | many | TRBV6-4 | . | CASGDSNNSPLHF | TGTGCCAGCGGCGATTCCAATAATTCACCCCTCCACTTT
TRBJ2-1 | . | TRBV28 | TRBD2 | CASSRGRAEQFF | TGTGCCAGCAGCCGCGGGAGAGCGGAGCAGTTCTTC
TRBJ1-1 | . | TRBV7-9 | TRBD1 | CASSYPGQPLNTEAFF | TGTGCCAGCAGTTACCCGGGACAGCCCCTGAACACTGAAGCTTTCTTT
TRBJ1-1 | . | TRBV4-1 | TRBD1 | CASSEGQKATEAFF | TGCGCCAGCAGCGAGGGACAGAAAGCCACTGAAGCTTTCTTT
TRBJ2-1 | many | TRBV7-7 | . | CASGPGTSVYNEQFF | TGTGCTAGCGGCCCCGGGACTTCTGTATACAATGAGCAGTTCTTC
TRBJ2-7 | . | TRBV5-1 | TRBD1 | CASSRSTGSVVYEQYF | TGCGCCAGCAGCAGATCGACAGGGTCTGTGGTCTACGAGCAGTACTTC
TRBJ1-6 | . | TRBV19 | . | CASSKWTDRLHF | TGTGCCAGTAGTAAATGGACAGATCGACTCCACTTT
TRBJ2-5 | few | TRBV5-1 | . | CASSFARETQYF | TGCGCCAGCAGCTTTGCTCGAGAGACCCAGTACTTC
TRBJ2-1 | few | TRBV5-6 | . | CASSLDLEQFF | TGTGCCAGCAGCTTGGACTTGGAGCAGTTCTTC
TRBJ2-2 | many | TRBV6-1 | TRBD2 | CATKALGGSAGELFF | TGTGCCACCAAGGCGCTGGGGGGGAGCGCCGGGGAGCTGTTTTTT
TRBJ2-2 | few | TRBV18 | TRBD2 | CASSPVLAGNTGELFF | TGTGCCAGCTCACCTGTACTAGCGGGAAACACCGGGGAGCTGTTTTTT
TRBJ1-1 | few | TRBV7-6 | . | CASRVDHSMNTEAFF | TGTGCCAGCAGAGTGGATCACTCCATGAACACTGAAGCTTTCTTT
TRBJ2-7 | few | TRBV28 | . | CASSLSPDRLFSYEQYF | TGTGCCAGCAGTTTATCTCCCGACAGGCTTTTTTCCTACGAGCAGTACTTC
TRBJ1-1 | many | TRBV28 | TRBD1 | CASSGQGYAAFF | TGTGCCAGCAGTGGACAGGGTTATGCAGCTTTCTTT
TRBJ2-1 | . | TRBV6-5 | . | CASSSRGNNEQFF | TGTGCCAGCAGTTCGAGAGGGAACAATGAGCAGTTCTTC
TRBJ2-7 | . | TRBV27 | . | CASSLSSSGGVPYEQYF | TGTGCCAGCAGTTTATCCTCGAGTGGGGGAGTTCCCTACGAGCAGTACTTC
TRBJ2-1 | . | TRBV27 | . | CASSLFSSYGYNEQFF | TGTGCCAGCAGTTTATTTAGCTCGTACGGCTACAATGAGCAGTTCTTC
TRBJ2-7 | . | TRBV20-1 | . | CSAREGGPDEQYF | TGCAGTGCTAGAGAGGGCGGGCCGGACGAGCAGTACTTC
TRBJ2-1 | . | TRBV10-3 | TRBD2 | CAISESGGRVNEQFF | TGTGCCATCAGTGAGTCTGGCGGGAGGGTCAATGAGCAGTTCTTC
TRBJ2-7 | many | TRBV10-3 | . | CAISSDRGNYEQYF | TGTGCCATCTCGAGCGACCGGGGAAACTACGAGCAGTACTTC
TRBJ1-3 | many | TRBV28 | . | CASSLDSSEGNTIYF | TGTGCCAGCAGTTTGGACAGCTCCGAGGGAAACACCATATATTTT
TRBJ2-6 | few | TRBV5-8 | . | CASSLAGLGANVLTF | TGTGCCAGCAGCTTGGCGGGGCTTGGGGCCAACGTCCTGACTTTC
TRBJ2-1 | . | TRBV9 | . | CASSVAGVSPYNEQFF | TGTGCCAGCAGCGTAGCGGGCGTGAGCCCCTACAATGAGCAGTTCTTC